This T cell receptor (beta chain) was recovered during a study of T cell responses to AZD1222 COVID-19 vaccine. Only in-frame clones appear in the TCRdb table, and some are missing; sequencing was by immunoSEQ multiplex PCR. The sample has 100,000 to 150,000 clones, 70% to 90% seen once. The sequenced sample was peripheral blood, obtained on day 0 of AZD1222 vaccination. This TCR was sampled from an adult in good health.

The CDR3 DNA sequence: TGTGCCAGCTCACCACGCCGGGACGCTGAAGCTTTCTTT. Residues: CASSPRRDAEAFF. The V gene is TRBV18, the J gene TRBJ1-1; tentative D call: TRBD1 (5 bases). Germline V gives CDR1 KGHSH, CDR2 LQKENI. CDR3 length: 13 residues. Trimming cost V 1 base and J 6 bases, with 9 bases left between them. Full variable domain (outside the CDR3, taken from reference TRBV18 and TRBJ1-1): NAGVMQNPRHLVRRRGQEARLRCSPMKGHSHVYWYRQLPEEGLKFMVYLQKENIIDESGMPKERFSAEFPKEGPSILRIQQVVRGDSAAYFCASSPRRDAEAFFGQGTRLTVV.